This TCR beta chain stems from a study of molecular identifiers for immune sequencing clone quantification. Study-wide results and caveats: Clones with over 20 RNA copies captured over 99% of effector molecules but under 1% of naive ones. Underestimated sizes of highly expanded clones could result from identical TCR molecules that share a barcode.

Many counts were recorded for this clonotype. Its antigen is currently unknown. Previously described methods and listed TCR primers were employed for the bulk TCR libraries. TCRdb redid the calling of the PCR reads with MiXCR, one entry per CDR3 protein. The sample records more than 300,000 distinct CDR3 sequences, about 20% being singletons. CDR3 length: 13 amino acids. Trimming shortened V by 2 bases and J by 5 bases, and 12 bases separated the two germline ends. Germline V CDR1 and CDR2: SQVTM, ANQGSEA. The J gene is TRBJ2-5, the V gene TRBV29-1; no clear D gene. Sequenced sample: naive CD8+ T cells from blood, with Jurkat cell RNA spiked in. The sample's subset: FACS-sorted CD8+CD4-CCR7+CD45RA+ naive T cells. The TCR comes from a human donor in good health. Some libraries in this study had Jurkat cell RNA spiked in. The CDR3 loop reads CSVEPDLEETQYF. The CDR3 DNA reads TGCAGCGTTGAACCTGATTTGGAGGAGACCCAGTACTTC.